One and the same sample provided the 16 T cell receptor beta chains below, sequenced in a study of tissue T cells after allogeneic stem cell transplantation. The data were produced by immunoSEQ multiplex PCR, yet TCRdb's version contains in-frame clones alone and is incomplete. Of some 47,000 clones in the sample, approximately 73% were seen once. Input material: sorted cells pooled from one or two spleens. The receptor source for this set is a pool of C57BL/6 mice in good health.

The table lists this clone with a few counts. The listed genes are named as in mouse. Read coverage stops 1 residue before the CDR3 terminus; the germline J gene supplies the remainder. The rearrangement joins TRBV14 to TRBJ2-7; D may be TRBD1 (5 bases). Germline CDR1 SGHDT, CDR2 FRDEAV. The V and J ends lost 1 base and 2 bases respectively, with 7 bases between them. CDR3 size: 13 residues. CDR3 DNA (partial): TGTGCCAGCAGTTTCCAGGGAACCTATGAACAGTAC. This codes for CASSFQGTYEQY. The entire CDR3 protein is CASSFQGTYEQYF.

This clone was detected a few times. Gene names are the mouse ones. The CDR3 is cut off 1 residue early in the read; its end comes from the germline J gene. V is TRBV4 and J is TRBJ2-7; D perhaps matches TRBD1 (6 bases). The length of the CDR3 is 14 residues. V dropped 4 bases and J dropped 0 bases, with 10 bases sitting between them. CDR1 LGHDT and CDR2 YNNKQL come from the germline V gene (reference sequence). CDR3 DNA (partial): TGTGCCAGCAGCTCCCGGGACATCTCCTATGAACAGTAC. Amino acid sequence: CASSSRDISYEQY. The CDR3 in its entirety is CASSSRDISYEQYF.

Comment on this clone: Here the gene names and germline are mouse. The read falls 1 residue short of the CDR3 end, and the missing part is taken from the germline J gene. V gene TRBV31 combines with J gene TRBJ1-4, with D perhaps matching TRBD1 (6 bases). The CDR3 is 15 amino acids. The ends were cut back, 0 bases at V and 1 base at J, with 9 bases in the middle. Germline V gene data show CDR1 as GKSSPN and CDR2 as SITVG. The CDR3 region is CAWSLGRGSNERLFF. Partial CDR3 DNA: TGTGCCTGGAGTCTGGGCAGGGGTTCCAACGAAAGATTATTT.

A remark on this clone: Mouse germline and gene names are used. CDR3 sequence: CTCSGTLSNERLFF. CDR3 bases read: TGCACCTGCAGTGGGACACTTTCCAACGAAAGATTATTT. The chain joins TRBV1 to TRBJ1-4; TRBD1 is a possible D gene (5 bases). Sequencing ends 1 residue short of the CDR3 end; the germline J gene provides the rest. Trimming cost V 4 bases and J 0 bases, with 6 bases left between them. Germline CDR1 is NSQYPW and CDR2 is LRSPGD (reference sequence). The CDR3 runs 14 residues.

This clone came up a few times. Gene names denote mouse genes. The CDR3 end is not reached by the read, which stops 1 residue before it; the germline J gene fills it in. The J gene is TRBJ2-7, the V gene TRBV15, with TRBD2 matching 13 bases. Germline V gene lookup returns CDR1 SGHND and CDR2 FRSKSL. CDR3 length: 17 residues. After removal of 5 bases from V and 0 bases from J, the junction contained 7 bases not matched to a gene. CDR3 sequence: CASSPGTGGVSSYEQYF. The covered CDR3 bases are TGTGCCAGCAGTCCCGGGACTGGGGGGGTGAGCTCCTATGAACAGTAC. Looking up the rest from reference TRBV15 and TRBJ2-7 gives the full variable domain: DAGVTQTPRHEVAEKGQTIILKCEPVSGHNDLFWYRQTKIQGLELLSYFRSKSLMEDGGAFKDRFKAEMLNSSFSTLKIQPTEPKDSAVYLCASSPGTGGVSSYEQYFGPGTRLTVL.

Comments on this clone: Gene names and germline match the mouse. The sequence runs out 1 residue before the end of the CDR3; the remainder is reconstructed from the germline J gene. J is TRBJ2-1 and V is TRBV13-2; 9 bases align to TRBD2. CDR1 and CDR2 from the germline V gene are NNHNN and SYGAGS (reference sequence). The CDR3 contains 15 residues. Trimming took 5 bases from V and 3 from J; bases not matched to a gene: 6. CDR3 DNA, as far as it was read: TGTGCCAGCGGCCCTGACTGGGGGTTCTATGCTGAGCAGTTC. Its protein is CASGPDWGFYAEQF. The complete CDR3 sequence is CASGPDWGFYAEQFF.

A note on this clone: Mouse gene names and germline throughout. The read is 1 residue too short to cover the CDR3 end, so that end is filled in from the germline J gene. The V and J genes are TRBV24 and TRBJ1-2; D not resolved. Germline loops: CDR1 KGHTA, CDR2 FRNEEI. This CDR3 spans 13 amino acids. Trimming stripped 1 base from V and 2 bases from J, with 5 bases between. The CDR3 region is CASSLCTNSDYTF. The CDR3 bases that were read are TGTGCCAGCAGTCTGTGCACTAACTCCGACTACACC.

A remark on this clone: Gene names are mouse gene names. Partial CDR3 DNA: TGTGCCAGCAGTCGACAGGGGGCTCAAGACACCCAGTAC. Protein: CASSRQGAQDTQY. The CDR3 as a whole reads CASSRQGAQDTQYF. This chain links TRBV26 with TRBJ2-5, with TRBD1 matching over 10 bases. The read ends 1 residue before the CDR3 terminus; that terminus is restored from the germline J gene. Germline-derived CDR1 and CDR2 are KGHPV and FQNQEV (reference sequence). CDR3 length equals 14 residues. With V trimmed by 4 bases and J by 3 bases, 1 base remained unmatched.

Regarding this clone: Mouse names are used for the genes. The CDR3 is cut off 1 residue early in the read; its end comes from the germline J gene. V and J are TRBV1 and TRBJ2-3; 10 bases are shared with TRBD1. The trim removed 3 bases at V and 4 bases at J, leaving 4 bases unmatched. Germline V gene data show CDR1 as NSQYPW and CDR2 as LRSPGD (reference sequence). This CDR3 is built from 15 residues. CDR3 loop: CTCSARDRGPETLYF. The sequenced part of the CDR3 DNA is TGCACCTGCAGTGCCCGGGACAGGGGTCCAGAAACGCTGTAT.

On this clone itself: Mouse germline and gene names are used. With the read ending 1 residue before the CDR3 end, the germline J gene is used to fill in that end. The genes are TRBV5 and TRBJ1-5; no firm D call. The CDR3 is 13 amino acids. V dropped 4 bases and J dropped 2 bases, with 6 bases sitting between them. Germline V gene lookup returns CDR1 LGHNA and CDR2 YNLKQL (reference sequence). The CDR3 is CASSLRDNQAPLF. The sequenced CDR3 bases are TGTGCCAGCAGCCTCCGGGACAACCAGGCTCCGCTT.

As regards this clone: Each gene name is a mouse one. The CDR3 end lies 1 residue beyond the end of the read and is filled in from the germline J gene. The V call is TRBV13-1, the J call TRBJ2-4; TRBD2 matches 10 bases. V lost 0 bases to trimming and J lost 1 base; unmatched junction nucleotides: 5. Looked up from germline, CDR1 is NSHNY and CDR2 is SYGAGN. The CDR3 runs to 17 residues. Here the CDR3 reads CASSDAWGGAGQNTLYF. The CDR3 DNA, read in part, is TGTGCCAGCAGTGATGCCTGGGGGGGCGCGGGTCAAAACACCTTGTAC.

Turning to this clone: The germline and genes are mouse ones. CDR3 DNA (partial): TGTGCCAGCGGTCATCGACAGACAGAAACGCTGTAT. Its translation: CASGHRQTETLY. The whole CDR3 protein is CASGHRQTETLYF. The chain uses TRBV13-2 and TRBJ2-3, with a tentative D call TRBD1 (5 bases). The read ends 1 residue shy of where the CDR3 ends; the end is completed using the germline J gene. The CDR3 extends over 13 amino acids. Deletions cut 4 bases from V and 4 bases from J, with 10 bases between. Germline CDR1 NNHNN, CDR2 SYGAGS (reference sequence).

On this clone itself: Each gene name is a mouse one. The missing CDR3 end, 1 residue past where the read stops, is filled in from the germline J gene. The chain employs TRBV13-3 and TRBJ1-6; D unclear. TRBJ1-6 is treated as an ORF (open reading frame) with a function not yet certain. V was cut by 3 bases and J by 2 bases, with 6 bases left in between. The CDR3 is made up of 14 amino acids. CDR1 is NNHDY and CDR2 is SYVADS in the germline V gene. The covered CDR3 bases are TGTGCCAGCAGTGGGGGTCCCTATAATTCGCCCCTCTAC. It translates to CASSGGPYNSPLY. From start to end, the CDR3 is CASSGGPYNSPLYF.

As regards this clone: Gene names refer to mouse genes. The CDR3 extends 1 residue past the end of the read, so its final part is completed from the germline J gene. V usage is TRBV24 and J usage is TRBJ2-5; 9 nucleotides line up with TRBD2. Trimming took 4 bases from V and 6 from J; bases not matched to a gene: 5. The germline V gene encodes CDR1 KGHTA and CDR2 FRNEEI. The CDR3 covers 14 residues. The CDR3 sequence: CASSPHWGEDTQYF. CDR3 DNA, as far as it was read: TGTGCCAGCAGTCCCCACTGGGGGGAGGACACCCAGTAC.

As to this clone: Gene names denote mouse genes. The read stops 1 residue short of the end of the CDR3; the missing end is completed from the germline J gene. The V and J genes are TRBV16 and TRBJ2-4; 7 positions match TRBD2. Germline CDR1 and CDR2: SGHSA and FRNQAP. This CDR3 spans 14 amino acids. V shed 5 bases and J 2 bases; nucleotides not matched to a gene: 4. The part of the CDR3 DNA that was read is TGTGCAAGCAGCCCTGACTGGGATCAAAACACCTTGTAC. Residues: CASSPDWDQNTLY. The whole CDR3 reads CASSPDWDQNTLYF.

Of note for this clone: Mouse gene names apply. The CDR3 end is not reached by the read, which stops 1 residue before it; the germline J gene fills it in. The chain has TRBV12-2 and TRBJ2-4; no firm D call. Germline assignment: CDR1 SGHLS and CDR2 HYDKME. CDR3 length: 15 residues. V lost 1 base and J lost 1, with 11 bases in between. CDR3 DNA, as far as it was read: TGTGCCAGCTCTCTTTCGGGGAGGGGTCAAAACACCTTGTAC. This encodes CASSLSGRGQNTLY. The CDR3 in its entirety is CASSLSGRGQNTLYF.